This paragraph covers one T cell receptor beta chain sequence. The repertoire was sequenced with immunoSEQ multiplex PCR; TCRdb's copy has only in-frame clones and lacks some. The data contain more than 350,000 clones, 75% to 90% of them seen just once; the ten biggest clones take up approximately 1%. The entry originates in a study of blood T cell repertoires in COVID-19. In germline, CDR1 is SGHVS, CDR2 FQNEAQ. CDR3 size: 18 residues. Unmatched junction bases numbered 15, after V lost 6 bases and J lost 7 bases. Sequenced input: PBMCs or T cells enriched from blood (not recorded which). The clonotype comes from a man between 18 and 35 years old who had recovered from COVID-19. This chain links TRBV7-8 with TRBJ2-2, with TRBD2 matching 12 bases. CDR3 sequence reads: CASSRTRGTSGPGGELFF. The CDR3 bases are TGTGCCAGCAGTCGAACTAGGGGGACTAGCGGGCCCGGCGGGGAGCTGTTTTTT.